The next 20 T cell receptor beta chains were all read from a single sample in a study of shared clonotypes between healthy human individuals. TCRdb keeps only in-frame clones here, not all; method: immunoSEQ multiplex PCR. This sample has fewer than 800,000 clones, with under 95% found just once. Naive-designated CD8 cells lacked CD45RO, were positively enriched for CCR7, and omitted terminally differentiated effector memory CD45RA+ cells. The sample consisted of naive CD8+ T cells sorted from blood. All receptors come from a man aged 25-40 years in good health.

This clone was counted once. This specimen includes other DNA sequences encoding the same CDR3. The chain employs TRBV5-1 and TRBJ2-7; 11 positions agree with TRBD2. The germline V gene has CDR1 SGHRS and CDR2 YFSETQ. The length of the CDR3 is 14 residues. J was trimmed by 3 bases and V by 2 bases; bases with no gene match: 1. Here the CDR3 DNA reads TGCGCCAGCAGCTTAGGGACTAGCGGCTACGAGCAGTACTTC. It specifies CASSLGTSGYEQYF.

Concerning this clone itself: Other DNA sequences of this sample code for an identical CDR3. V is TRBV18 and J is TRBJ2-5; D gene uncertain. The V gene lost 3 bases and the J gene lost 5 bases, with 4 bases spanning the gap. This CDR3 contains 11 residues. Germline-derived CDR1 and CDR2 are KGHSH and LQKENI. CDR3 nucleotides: TGTGCCAGCTCACCCGGGGAGACCCAGTACTTC. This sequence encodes CASSPGETQYF.

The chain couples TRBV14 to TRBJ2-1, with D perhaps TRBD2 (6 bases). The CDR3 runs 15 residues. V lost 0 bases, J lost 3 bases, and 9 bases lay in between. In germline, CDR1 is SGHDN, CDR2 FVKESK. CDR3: CASSQDLAYYNEQFF. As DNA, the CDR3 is TGTGCCAGCAGCCAAGACCTAGCGTACTACAATGAGCAGTTCTTC.

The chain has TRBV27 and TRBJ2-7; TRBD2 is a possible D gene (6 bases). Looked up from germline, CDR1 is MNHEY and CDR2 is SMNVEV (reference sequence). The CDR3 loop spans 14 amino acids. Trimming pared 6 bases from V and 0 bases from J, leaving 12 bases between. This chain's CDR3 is CASSRGRSSYEQYF. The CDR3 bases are TGTGCCAGCAGCAGAGGGAGGAGCTCCTACGAGCAGTACTTC.

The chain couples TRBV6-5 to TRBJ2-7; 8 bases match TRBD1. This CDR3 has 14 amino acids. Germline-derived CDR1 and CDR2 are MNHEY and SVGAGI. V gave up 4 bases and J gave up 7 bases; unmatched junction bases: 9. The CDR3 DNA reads TGTGCCAGCAGTTTTGACAGGGGTTCCAGGGAGCAGTACTTC. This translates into CASSFDRGSREQYF.

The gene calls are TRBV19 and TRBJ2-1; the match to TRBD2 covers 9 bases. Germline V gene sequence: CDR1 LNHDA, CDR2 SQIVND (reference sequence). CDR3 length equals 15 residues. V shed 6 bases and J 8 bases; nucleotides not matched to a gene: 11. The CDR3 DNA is TGTGCCAGTAGCGCAGCGGGAGGCCCGGTGTATGAGCAGTTCTTC. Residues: CASSAAGGPVYEQFF.

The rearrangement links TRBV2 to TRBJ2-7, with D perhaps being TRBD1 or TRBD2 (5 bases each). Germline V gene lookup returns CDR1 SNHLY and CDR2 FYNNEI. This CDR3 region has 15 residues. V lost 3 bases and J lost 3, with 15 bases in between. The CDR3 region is CASSEYGTADYEQYF. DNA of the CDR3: TGTGCCAGCAGTGAGTACGGGACGGCGGACTACGAGCAGTACTTC.

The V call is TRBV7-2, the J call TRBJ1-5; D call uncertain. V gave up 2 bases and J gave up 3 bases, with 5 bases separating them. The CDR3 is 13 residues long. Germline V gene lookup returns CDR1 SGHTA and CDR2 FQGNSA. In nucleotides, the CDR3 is TGTGCCAGCAGCTTATATGACAATCAGCCCCAGCATTTT. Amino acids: CASSLYDNQPQHF.

The CDR3 nucleotides read TGTGCCAGCAGCTATAGCGGGAACCCCTACGAGCAGTACTTC. Amino acids: CASSYSGNPYEQYF. The V gene is TRBV5-4, the J gene TRBJ2-7, with TRBD2 matching over 8 bases. The CDR3 has 14 amino acids. From germline, CDR1 is SGHNT and CDR2 YYREEE (reference sequence). The V segment lost 3 bases and the J segment 2 bases; nucleotides outside the gene matches: 4.

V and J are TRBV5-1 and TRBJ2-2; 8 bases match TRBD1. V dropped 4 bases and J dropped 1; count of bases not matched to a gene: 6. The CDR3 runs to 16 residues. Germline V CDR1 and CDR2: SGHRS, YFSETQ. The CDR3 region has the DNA TGCGCCAGCAGCACCACCGGGACAGGGAACACCGGGGAGCTGTTTTTT. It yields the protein CASSTTGTGNTGELFF. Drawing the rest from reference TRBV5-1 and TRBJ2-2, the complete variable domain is KAGVTQTPRYLIKTRGQQVTLSCSPISGHRSVSWYQQTPGQGLQFLFEYFSETQRNKGNFPGRFSGRQFSNSRSEMNVSTLELGDSALYLCASSTTGTGNTGELFFGEGSRLTVL.

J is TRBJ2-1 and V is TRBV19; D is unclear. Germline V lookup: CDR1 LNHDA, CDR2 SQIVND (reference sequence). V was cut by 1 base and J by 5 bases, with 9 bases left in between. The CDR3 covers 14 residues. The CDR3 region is CASSIANTNNEQFF. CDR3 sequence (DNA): TGTGCCAGTAGTATAGCGAACACCAACAATGAGCAGTTCTTC.

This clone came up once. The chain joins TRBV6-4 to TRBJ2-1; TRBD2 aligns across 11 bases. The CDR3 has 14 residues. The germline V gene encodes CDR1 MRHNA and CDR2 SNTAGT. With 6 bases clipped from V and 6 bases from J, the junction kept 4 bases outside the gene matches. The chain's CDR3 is CASSPGLAANEQFF. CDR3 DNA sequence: TGTGCCAGCAGCCCGGGACTAGCGGCCAATGAGCAGTTCTTC.

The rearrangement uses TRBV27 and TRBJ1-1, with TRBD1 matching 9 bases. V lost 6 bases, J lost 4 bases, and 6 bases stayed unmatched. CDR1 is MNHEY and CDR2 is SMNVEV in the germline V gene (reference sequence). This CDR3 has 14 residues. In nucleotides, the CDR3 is TGTGCCAGCAGCCGGACAGGGGCATCCACTGAAGCTTTCTTT. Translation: CASSRTGASTEAFF.

CDR3 region: CASSLDWDRSLTTEAFF. The CDR3 nucleotides read TGTGCCAGCAGCTTAGATTGGGACAGATCGTTAACCACTGAAGCTTTCTTT. The V gene is TRBV7-8, the J gene TRBJ1-1; 7 bases map to TRBD1. The trim removed 1 base at V and 4 bases at J, leaving 12 bases unmatched. Germline V gene lookup returns CDR1 SGHVS and CDR2 FQNEAQ. This CDR3 is built from 17 residues.

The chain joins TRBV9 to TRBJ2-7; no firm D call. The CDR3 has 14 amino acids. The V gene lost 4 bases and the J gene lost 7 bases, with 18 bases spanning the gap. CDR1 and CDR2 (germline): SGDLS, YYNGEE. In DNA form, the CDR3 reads TGTGCCAGCAGCCTAGATGGGCCTCGCTCGGAGCAGTACTTC. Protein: CASSLDGPRSEQYF. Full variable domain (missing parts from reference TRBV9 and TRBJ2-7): DSGVTQTPKHLITATGQRVTLRCSPRSGDLSVYWYQQSLDQGLQFLIQYYNGEERAKGNILERFSAQQFPDLHSELNLSSLELGDSALYFCASSLDGPRSEQYFGPGTRLTVT.

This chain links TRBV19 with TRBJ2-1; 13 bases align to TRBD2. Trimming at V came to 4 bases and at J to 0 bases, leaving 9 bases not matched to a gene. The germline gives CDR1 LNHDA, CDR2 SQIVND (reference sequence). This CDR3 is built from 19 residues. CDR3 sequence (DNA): TGTGCCAGTAGTACAAGGGGACTAGCGGGACCGAGCTCCTACAATGAGCAGTTCTTC. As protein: CASSTRGLAGPSSYNEQFF.

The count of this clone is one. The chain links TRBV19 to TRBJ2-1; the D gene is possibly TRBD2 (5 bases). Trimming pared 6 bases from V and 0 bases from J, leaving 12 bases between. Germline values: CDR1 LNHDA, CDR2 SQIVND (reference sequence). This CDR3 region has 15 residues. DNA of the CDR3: TGTGCCAGTAGGTGGACGGGGAGCTCCTACAATGAGCAGTTCTTC. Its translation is CASRWTGSSYNEQFF.

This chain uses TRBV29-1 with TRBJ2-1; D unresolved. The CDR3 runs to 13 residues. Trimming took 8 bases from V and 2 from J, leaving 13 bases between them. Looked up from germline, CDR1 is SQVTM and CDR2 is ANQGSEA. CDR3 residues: CSFTLRTYNEQFF. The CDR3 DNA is TGCAGCTTCACTCTCCGTACCTACAATGAGCAGTTCTTC.

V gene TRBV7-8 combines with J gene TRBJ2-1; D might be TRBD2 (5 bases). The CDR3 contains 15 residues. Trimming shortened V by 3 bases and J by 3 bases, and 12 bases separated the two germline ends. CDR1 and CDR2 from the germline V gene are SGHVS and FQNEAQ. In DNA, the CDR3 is TGTGCCAGCAGCTTCGTTGGGAGTGGCTACAATGAGCAGTTCTTC. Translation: CASSFVGSGYNEQFF.

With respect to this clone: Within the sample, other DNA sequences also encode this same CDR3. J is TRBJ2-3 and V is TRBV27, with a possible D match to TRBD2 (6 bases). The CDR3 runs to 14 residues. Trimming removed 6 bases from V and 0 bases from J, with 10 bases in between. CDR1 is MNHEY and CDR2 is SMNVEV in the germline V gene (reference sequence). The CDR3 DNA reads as TGTGCCAGCAGCCCAAGCGGGAGCACAGATACGCAGTATTTT. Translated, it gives CASSPSGSTDTQYF.